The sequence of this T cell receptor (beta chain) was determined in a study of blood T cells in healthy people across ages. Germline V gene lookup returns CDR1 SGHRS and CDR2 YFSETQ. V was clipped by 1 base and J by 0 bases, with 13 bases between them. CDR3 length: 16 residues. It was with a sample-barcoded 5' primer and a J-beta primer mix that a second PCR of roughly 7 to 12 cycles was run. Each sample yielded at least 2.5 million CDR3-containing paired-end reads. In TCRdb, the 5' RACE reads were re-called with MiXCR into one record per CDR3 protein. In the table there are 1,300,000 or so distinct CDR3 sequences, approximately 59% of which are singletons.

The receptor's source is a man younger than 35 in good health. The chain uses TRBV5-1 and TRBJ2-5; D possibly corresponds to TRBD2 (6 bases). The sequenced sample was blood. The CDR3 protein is CASSLSGGTDQETQYF. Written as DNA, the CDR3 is TGCGCCAGCAGCTTGTCGGGCGGGACCGACCAAGAGACCCAGTACTTC.